This entry concerns a single T cell receptor beta chain. Method: immunoSEQ multiplex PCR; TCRdb's copy keeps in-frame clones and lacks some. The sample lists around 95,000 clones, over 75% occurring once. This sample was taken from a study of blood T cell repertoires in COVID-19. After removal of 3 bases from V and 5 bases from J, the junction contained 8 bases not matched to a gene. The germline gives CDR1 SGHNT, CDR2 YENEEA. The CDR3 is 16 amino acids. This sequence originates from a man aged 25 to 40 in a cohort sampled during active COVID-19. Sequencing was performed on peripheral blood. The chain combines TRBV11-3 with TRBJ2-2; TRBD1 matches at 8 bases. CDR3 in amino acids: CASSLHTGGSTGELFF. CDR3 bases: TGTGCCAGCAGCTTGCATACAGGGGGGAGTACCGGGGAGCTGTTTTTT.